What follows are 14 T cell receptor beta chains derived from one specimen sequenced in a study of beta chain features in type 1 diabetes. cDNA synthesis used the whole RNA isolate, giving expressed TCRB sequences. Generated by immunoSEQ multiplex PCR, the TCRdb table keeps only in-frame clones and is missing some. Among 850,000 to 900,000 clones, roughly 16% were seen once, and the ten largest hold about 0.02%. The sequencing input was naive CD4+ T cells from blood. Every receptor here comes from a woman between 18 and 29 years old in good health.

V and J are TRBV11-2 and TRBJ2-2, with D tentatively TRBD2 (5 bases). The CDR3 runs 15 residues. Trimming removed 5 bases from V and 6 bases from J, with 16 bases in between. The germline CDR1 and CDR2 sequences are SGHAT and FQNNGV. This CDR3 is CASSQGAPRAGELFF. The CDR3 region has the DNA TGTGCCAGCAGCCAAGGAGCCCCGAGGGCCGGGGAGCTGTTTTTT.

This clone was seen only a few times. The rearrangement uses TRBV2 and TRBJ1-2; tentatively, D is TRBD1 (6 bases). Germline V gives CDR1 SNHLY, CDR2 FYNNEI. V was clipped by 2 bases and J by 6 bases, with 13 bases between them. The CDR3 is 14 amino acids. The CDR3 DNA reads TGTGCCAGCAGTGAAAGTCACAGGGACCATGGCTACACCTTC. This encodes CASSESHRDHGYTF.

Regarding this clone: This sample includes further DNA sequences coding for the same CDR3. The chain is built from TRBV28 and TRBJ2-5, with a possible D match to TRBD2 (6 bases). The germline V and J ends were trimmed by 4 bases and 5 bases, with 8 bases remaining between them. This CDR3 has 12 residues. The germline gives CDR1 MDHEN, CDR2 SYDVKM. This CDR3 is CASSSSGETQYF. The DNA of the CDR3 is TGTGCCAGCAGTTCAAGCGGGGAGACCCAGTACTTC.

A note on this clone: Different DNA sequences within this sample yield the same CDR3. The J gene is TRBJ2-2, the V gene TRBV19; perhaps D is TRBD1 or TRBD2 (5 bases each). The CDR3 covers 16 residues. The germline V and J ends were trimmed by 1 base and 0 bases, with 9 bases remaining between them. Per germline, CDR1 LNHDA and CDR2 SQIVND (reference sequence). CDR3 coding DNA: TGTGCCAGTAGTATAGGTGGGGGAGCGAACACCGGGGAGCTGTTTTTT. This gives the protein CASSIGGGANTGELFF.

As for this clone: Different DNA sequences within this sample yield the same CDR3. CDR3 DNA sequence: TGCGCCAGCAGCTTGGAGTATCAGGGTTCCTACAATGAGCAGTTCTTC. It translates to CASSLEYQGSYNEQFF. The chain is built from TRBV5-1 and TRBJ2-1, with a weak D call TRBD1 (5 bases). Trimming took off 0 bases at V and 1 base at J, with 11 bases between the two ends. CDR1 SGHRS and CDR2 YFSETQ come from the germline V gene. This CDR3 contains 16 residues.

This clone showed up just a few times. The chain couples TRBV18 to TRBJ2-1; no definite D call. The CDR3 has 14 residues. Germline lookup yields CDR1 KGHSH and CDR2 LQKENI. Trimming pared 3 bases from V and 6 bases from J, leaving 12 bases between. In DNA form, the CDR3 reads TGTGCCAGCTCACCGCCGACTGGACGCAATGAGCAGTTCTTC. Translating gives CASSPPTGRNEQFF.

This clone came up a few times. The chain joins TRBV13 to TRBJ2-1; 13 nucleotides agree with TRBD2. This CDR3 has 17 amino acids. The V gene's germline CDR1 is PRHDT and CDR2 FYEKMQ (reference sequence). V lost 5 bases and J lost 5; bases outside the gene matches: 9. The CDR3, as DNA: TGTGCCAGCAGCCCGCGGACTAGCGGGAGAATTGACAATGAGCAGTTCTTC. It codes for CASSPRTSGRIDNEQFF. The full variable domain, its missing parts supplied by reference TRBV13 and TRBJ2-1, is AAGVIQSPRHLIKEKRETATLKCYPIPRHDTVYWYQQGPGQDPQFLISFYEKMQSDKGSIPDRFSAQQFSDYHSELNMSSLELGDSALYFCASSPRTSGRIDNEQFFGPGTRLTVL.

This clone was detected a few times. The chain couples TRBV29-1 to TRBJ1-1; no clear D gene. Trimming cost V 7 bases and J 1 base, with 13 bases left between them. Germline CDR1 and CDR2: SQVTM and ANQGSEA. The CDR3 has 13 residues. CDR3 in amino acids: CSALVGRNTEAFF. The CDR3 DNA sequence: TGCAGCGCCCTAGTAGGACGGAACACTGAAGCTTTCTTT.

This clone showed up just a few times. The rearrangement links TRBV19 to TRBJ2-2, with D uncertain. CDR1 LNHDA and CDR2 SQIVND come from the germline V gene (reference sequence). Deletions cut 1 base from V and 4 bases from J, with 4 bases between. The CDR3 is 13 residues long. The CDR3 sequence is CASSIGVTGELFF. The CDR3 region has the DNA TGTGCCAGTAGTATAGGAGTCACCGGGGAGCTGTTTTTT. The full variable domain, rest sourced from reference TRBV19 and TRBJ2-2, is DGGITQSPKYLFRKEGQNVTLSCEQNLNHDAMYWYRQDPGQGLRLIYYSQIVNDFQKGDIAEGYSVSREKKESFPLTVTSAQKNPTAFYLCASSIGVTGELFFGEGSRLTVL.

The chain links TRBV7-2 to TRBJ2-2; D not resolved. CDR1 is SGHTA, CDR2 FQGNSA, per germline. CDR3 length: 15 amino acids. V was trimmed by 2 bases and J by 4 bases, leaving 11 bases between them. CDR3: CASSLNRVGTGELFF. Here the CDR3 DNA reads TGTGCCAGCAGCTTAAATAGGGTGGGCACCGGGGAGCTGTTTTTT.

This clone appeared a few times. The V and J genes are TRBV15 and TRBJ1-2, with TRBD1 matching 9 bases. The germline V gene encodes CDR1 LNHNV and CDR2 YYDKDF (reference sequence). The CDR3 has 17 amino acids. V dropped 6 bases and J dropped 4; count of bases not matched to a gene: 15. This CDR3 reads CATSATPTGGASYGYTF. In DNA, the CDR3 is TGTGCCACCAGTGCGACCCCAACAGGGGGCGCGAGCTATGGCTACACCTTC.

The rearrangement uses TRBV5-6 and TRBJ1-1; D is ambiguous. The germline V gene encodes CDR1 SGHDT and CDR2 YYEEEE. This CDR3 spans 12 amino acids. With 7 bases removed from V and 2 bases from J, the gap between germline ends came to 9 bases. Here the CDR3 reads CASRWGNTEAFF. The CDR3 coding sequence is TGTGCCAGCCGCTGGGGTAACACTGAAGCTTTCTTT.

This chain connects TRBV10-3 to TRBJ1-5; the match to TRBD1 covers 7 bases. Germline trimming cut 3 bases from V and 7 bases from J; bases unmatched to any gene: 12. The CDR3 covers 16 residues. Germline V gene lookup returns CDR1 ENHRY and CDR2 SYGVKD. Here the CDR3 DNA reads TGTGCCATCAGTGAATTCGGGACAGCCACAAACCAGCCCCAGCATTTT. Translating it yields CAISEFGTATNQPQHF.

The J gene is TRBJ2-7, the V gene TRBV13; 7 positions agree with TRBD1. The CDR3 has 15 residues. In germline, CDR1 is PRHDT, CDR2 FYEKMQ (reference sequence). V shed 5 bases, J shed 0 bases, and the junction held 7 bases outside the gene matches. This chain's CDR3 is CASSRLYRGSYEQYF. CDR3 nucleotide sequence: TGTGCCAGCAGCCGGTTGTACAGGGGCTCCTACGAGCAGTACTTC.